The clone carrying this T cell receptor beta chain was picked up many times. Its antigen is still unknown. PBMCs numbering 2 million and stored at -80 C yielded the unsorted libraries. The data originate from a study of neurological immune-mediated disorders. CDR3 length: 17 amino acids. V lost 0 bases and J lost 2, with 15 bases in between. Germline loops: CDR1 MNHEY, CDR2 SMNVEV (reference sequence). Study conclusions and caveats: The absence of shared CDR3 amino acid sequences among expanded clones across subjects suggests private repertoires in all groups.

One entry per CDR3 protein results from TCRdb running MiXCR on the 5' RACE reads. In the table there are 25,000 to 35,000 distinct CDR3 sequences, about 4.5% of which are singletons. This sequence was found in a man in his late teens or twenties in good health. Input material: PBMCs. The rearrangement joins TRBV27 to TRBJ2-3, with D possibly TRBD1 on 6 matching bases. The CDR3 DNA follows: TGTGCCAGCAGTTTATCATTTGGACAGTACTCCACAGATACGCAGTATTTT. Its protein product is CASSLSFGQYSTDTQYF.